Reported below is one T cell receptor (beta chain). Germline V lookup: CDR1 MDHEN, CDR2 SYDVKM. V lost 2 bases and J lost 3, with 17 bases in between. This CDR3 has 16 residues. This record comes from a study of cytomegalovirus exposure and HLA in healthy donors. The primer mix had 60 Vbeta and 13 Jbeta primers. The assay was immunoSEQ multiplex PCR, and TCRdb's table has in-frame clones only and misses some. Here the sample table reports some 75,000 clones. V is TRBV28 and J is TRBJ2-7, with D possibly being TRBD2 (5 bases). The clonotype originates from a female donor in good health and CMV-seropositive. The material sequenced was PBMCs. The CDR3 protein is CASSLGVGRGGYEQYF. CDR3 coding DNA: TGTGCCAGCAGTTTAGGAGTAGGCAGAGGAGGCTACGAGCAGTACTTC.